This is a list of T cell receptor beta chains from one sample in a study of blood T cells in healthy people across ages. In TCRdb, the 5' RACE reads were re-called with MiXCR into one record per CDR3 protein. This sample has hundreds of thousands of distinct CDR3 sequences, with around 28% found just once. The sequencing sample was made of blood. These receptors came from an elderly woman in good health. Both conserved end residues are part of each CDR3. The listing skips clone size in some rows; elsewhere it reads once, few, many or a size class.

J gene	clone size	V gene	CDR3 protein
TRBJ1-5	.	TRBV6-2/TRBV6-3	CASSYTRQGGQPQHF
TRBJ1-4	many	TRBV20-1	CSAWRAPDEKLFF
TRBJ2-5	many	TRBV20-1	CSARLAGDQQETQYF
TRBJ1-2	many	TRBV7-2	CASSVTVDYGYTF
TRBJ2-3	.	TRBV29-1	CSVYEGPTDTQCF
TRBJ2-2	.	TRBV10-2	CASKEGWTGERFF
TRBJ2-5	many	TRBV21-1	CASSKALRGRPRSRRETQYF
TRBJ1-4	.	TRBV6-6	CASSYPAGGNEKRFF
TRBJ2-2	.	TRBV20-1	CSARGSSTNTGELFF
TRBJ2-1	.	TRBV19	CVSSRIVSYNEQFF
TRBJ2-5	many	TRBV7-9	CASSFGADVKRTQYF
TRBJ2-5	many	TRBV4-3	CASSQVRSEAQYF
TRBJ1-4	.	TRBV13	CASRKTTRGLTEKLFF
TRBJ1-6	.	TRBV7-9	CASSLGGQGVWNSPLHF
TRBJ1-6	many	TRBV29-1	CSVATGTGHSPLHF
TRBJ2-3	few	TRBV7-9	CASSHQGSTDTQYF
TRBJ1-1	.	TRBV5-6	CASSLRGHRGEAFF
TRBJ2-4	.	TRBV5-4	CASSEGSGLAKNIQYF
.	.	TRBV20-1	CSAGRTNRETQYF
TRBJ1-5	.	TRBV2	CASSEALRQHF
TRBJ1-5	.	TRBV7-2	CASSLSTGVGQPQHF
TRBJ2-1	.	TRBV6-2/TRBV6-3	CASRQQGSSYNEQFF
TRBJ1-2	.	TRBV20-1	CSARAPTGGYDGYTF
TRBJ2-1	once	TRBV18	CASSPPLYEGNEQFF
TRBJ2-7	many	TRBV18	CASSQGDLTDFYEQYF
TRBJ1-2	many	TRBV27	CASSLSGRTFGYTF
TRBJ2-1	many	TRBV29-1	CSVDRAGAYNEQFF
TRBJ1-1	few	TRBV6-5	CASSYTRQGIGGAFF
TRBJ2-5	many	TRBV6-5	CASSYSVAGGETQYF
TRBJ1-1	few	TRBV10-1	CASSEREGINTEAFF
TRBJ2-5	many	TRBV27	CASSSGTGEQETQYF
TRBJ1-2	many	TRBV6-6	CASIEGRGDYGYTF
TRBJ1-6	few	TRBV30	CARSVTASRLSSPHSPLHF
.	few	TRBV3-1	CASSQGLGARETQYF
TRBJ1-2	many	TRBV7-2	CASSLMGQGNGYGYTF
TRBJ2-5	many	TRBV9	CASSVVYGTGQETQYF
TRBJ1-2	many	TRBV6-1	CASSERDYYGYTF
TRBJ1-1	few	TRBV14	CASSQEYSGSTEAFF
TRBJ2-2	.	TRBV7-2	CASEKGVRTGELFF
TRBJ1-6	.	TRBV25-1	CASNGQAVRTLHF
TRBJ2-1	once	TRBV29-1	CSEGPLEIDEQFF
TRBJ2-7	many	TRBV25-1	CASSWGRYEQYF
TRBJ2-3	many	TRBV6-5	CASSYSTTDTQYF
TRBJ2-5	once	TRBV18	CASSPSRGTNNEQYF
TRBJ2-2	.	TRBV3-1	CASSQPGTSGEGELFF
TRBJ2-3	.	TRBV7-9	CASSRLAGVKDTQYF
TRBJ2-3	.	TRBV28	CASSLATGPSTDTQYF
TRBJ1-2	.	TRBV6-5	CASSYQGTDYGYTF
TRBJ1-1	.	TRBV10-3	CAISPQELMNTEAFF
TRBJ1-1	few	TRBV7-6	CASSLGGEGTEAFF
TRBJ1-2	few	TRBV4-2	CASSTSGFYGYTF
TRBJ2-5	few	TRBV5-1	CASSVGQGAHETQYF
TRBJ2-5	.	TRBV12-3/TRBV12-4	CASSFQGAYDEQYF
TRBJ1-4	few	TRBV6-1	CASWDRAPEKLFF
TRBJ1-2	once	TRBV29-1	CSVAPTGGHGYTF
TRBJ1-2	.	TRBV6-5	CASSYGPVDGYTF
TRBJ2-3	few	TRBV3-1	CASSQDYRGTDTQYF
TRBJ2-7	few	TRBV4-1	CASSQDPQEAPIPYYEQYF
TRBJ1-6	few	TRBV20-1	CSARAKPGSPPHF